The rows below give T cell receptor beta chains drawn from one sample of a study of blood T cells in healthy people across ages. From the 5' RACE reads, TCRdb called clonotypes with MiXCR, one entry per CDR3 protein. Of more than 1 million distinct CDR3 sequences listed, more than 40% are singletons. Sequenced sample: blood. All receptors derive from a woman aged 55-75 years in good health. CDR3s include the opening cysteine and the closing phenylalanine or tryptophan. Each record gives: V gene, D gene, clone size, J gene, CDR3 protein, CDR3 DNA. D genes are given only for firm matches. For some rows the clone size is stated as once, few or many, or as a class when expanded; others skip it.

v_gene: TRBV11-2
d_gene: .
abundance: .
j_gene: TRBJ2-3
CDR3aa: CASSGRPGGTDTQYF
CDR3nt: TGTGCCAGCAGCGGTCGGCCAGGGGGGACAGATACGCAGTATTTT

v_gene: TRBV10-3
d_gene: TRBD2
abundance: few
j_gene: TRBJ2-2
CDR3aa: CAISARTSENTGELFF
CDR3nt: TGTGCCATCAGTGCCCGGACTAGCGAGAACACCGGGGAGCTGTTTTTT

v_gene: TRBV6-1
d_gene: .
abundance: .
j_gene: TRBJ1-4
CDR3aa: CAHTTGPSATNEKLFF
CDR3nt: TGTGCCCATACCACGGGGCCGAGTGCAACTAATGAAAAACTGTTTTTT

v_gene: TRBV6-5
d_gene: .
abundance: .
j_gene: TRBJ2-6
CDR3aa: CASSYSLVSGANVLTF
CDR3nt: TGTGCCAGCAGCTACTCTCTAGTATCTGGGGCCAACGTCCTGACTTTC

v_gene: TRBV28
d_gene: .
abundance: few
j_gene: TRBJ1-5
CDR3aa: CASRLTGHQPQHF
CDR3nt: TGTGCCAGCAGGTTAACAGGGCATCAGCCCCAGCATTTT

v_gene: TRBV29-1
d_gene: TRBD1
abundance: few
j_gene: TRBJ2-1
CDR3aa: CSVTVGQGLWEQFF
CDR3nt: TGCAGCGTCACGGTGGGACAGGGGCTATGGGAGCAGTTCTTC

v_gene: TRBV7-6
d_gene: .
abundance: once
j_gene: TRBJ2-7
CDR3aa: CASSLAGGNLAYEQYF
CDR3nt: TGTGCCAGCAGCTTAGCGGGGGGTAACCTAGCCTACGAGCAGTACTTC

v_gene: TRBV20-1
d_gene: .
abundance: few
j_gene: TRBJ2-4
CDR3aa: CSASYRTTSWEQYF
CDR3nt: TGCAGTGCTAGCTATCGGACGACTAGTTGGGAGCAGTACTTC

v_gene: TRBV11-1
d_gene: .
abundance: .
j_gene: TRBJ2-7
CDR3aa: CASSLGGKTYEQYF
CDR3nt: TGTGCCAGCAGCTTAGGGGGTAAGACCTACGAGCAGTACTTC

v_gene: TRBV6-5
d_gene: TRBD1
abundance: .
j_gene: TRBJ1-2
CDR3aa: CASRPGQRLYGYTF
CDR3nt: TGTGCCAGCAGACCGGGACAGAGACTTTATGGCTACACCTTC

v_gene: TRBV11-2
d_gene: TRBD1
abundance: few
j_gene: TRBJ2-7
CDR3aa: CASSLEPGTGYEQYF
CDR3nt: TGTGCCAGCAGCTTAGAACCAGGGACAGGCTACGAGCAGTACTTC

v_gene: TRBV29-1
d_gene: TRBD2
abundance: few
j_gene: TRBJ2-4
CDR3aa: CSVGGGVQGKNIQYF
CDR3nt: TGCAGCGTTGGGGGGGGAGTCCAGGGAAAAAACATTCAGTACTTC

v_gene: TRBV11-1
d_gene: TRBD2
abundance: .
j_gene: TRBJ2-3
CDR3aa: CASSSTTSGTDTQYF
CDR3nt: TGTGCCAGCAGCTCGACGACTAGCGGCACAGATACGCAGTATTTT

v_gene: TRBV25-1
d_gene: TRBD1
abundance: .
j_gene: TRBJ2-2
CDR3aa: CASRWTGGTGELFF
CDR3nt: TGTGCCAGCCGATGGACAGGGGGCACCGGGGAGCTGTTTTTT

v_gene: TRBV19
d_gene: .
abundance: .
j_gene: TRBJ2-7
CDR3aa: CASSEGHTDYEQYF
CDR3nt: TGTGCCAGTAGTGAGGGACACACTGACTACGAGCAGTACTTC

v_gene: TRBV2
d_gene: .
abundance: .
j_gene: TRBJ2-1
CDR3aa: CASSEDLAAENEQFF
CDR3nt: TGTGCCAGCAGTGAAGATTTGGCAGCGGAGAATGAGCAGTTCTTC

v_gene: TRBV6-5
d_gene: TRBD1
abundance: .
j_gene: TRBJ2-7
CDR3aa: CASSYSGTGSGYEQYF
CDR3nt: TGTGCCAGCAGTTACTCCGGGACAGGGAGCGGCTACGAGCAGTACTTC

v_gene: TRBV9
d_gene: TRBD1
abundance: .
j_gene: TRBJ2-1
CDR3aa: CASSRGAGTGYNEQFF
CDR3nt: TGTGCCAGCAGCCGGGGAGCCGGGACAGGATACAATGAGCAGTTCTTC

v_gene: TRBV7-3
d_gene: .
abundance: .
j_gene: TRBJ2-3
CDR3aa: CASSPTGSGTDTQYF
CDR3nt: TGTGCCAGCAGTCCCACCGGGAGCGGCACAGATACGCAGTATTTT

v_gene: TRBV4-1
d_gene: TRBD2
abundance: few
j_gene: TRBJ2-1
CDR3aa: CASSQGSSGSIYEQFF
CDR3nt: TGCGCCAGCAGCCAAGGGTCGAGCGGGAGTATCTATGAGCAGTTCTTC

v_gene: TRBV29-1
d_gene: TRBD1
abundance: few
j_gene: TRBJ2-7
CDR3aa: CSVNTWDSPTEQYF
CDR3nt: TGCAGCGTTAATACTTGGGACAGTCCGACCGAGCAGTACTTC

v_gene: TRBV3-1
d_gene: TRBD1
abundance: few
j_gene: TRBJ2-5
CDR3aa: CASSSPQFNRGPMETQYF
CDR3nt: TGTGCCAGCAGCTCCCCCCAGTTCAACAGGGGACCGATGGAGACCCAGTACTTC

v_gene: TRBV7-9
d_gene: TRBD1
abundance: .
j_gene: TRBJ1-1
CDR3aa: CASSLMARGGTEAFF
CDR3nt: TGTGCCAGCAGCTTAATGGCCAGGGGGGGGACCGAAGCTTTCTTT

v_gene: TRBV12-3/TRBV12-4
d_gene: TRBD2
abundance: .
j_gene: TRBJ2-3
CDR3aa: CASSFLGLADTDTQYF
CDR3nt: TGTGCCAGCAGCTTTCTCGGACTAGCGGACACAGATACGCAGTATTTT

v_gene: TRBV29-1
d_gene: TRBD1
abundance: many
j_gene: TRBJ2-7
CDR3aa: CSVQTGTYEQYF
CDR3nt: TGCAGCGTCCAGACAGGGACCTACGAGCAGTACTTC

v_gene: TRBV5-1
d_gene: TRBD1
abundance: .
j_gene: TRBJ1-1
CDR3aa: CASSLRYRGVYTEAFF
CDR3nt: TGCGCCAGCAGCTTGCGATACAGGGGGGTGTACACTGAAGCTTTCTTT

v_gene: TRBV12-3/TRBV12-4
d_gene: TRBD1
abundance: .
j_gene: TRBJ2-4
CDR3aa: CASSQGTDEKSIQYF
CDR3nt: TGTGCCAGCAGCCAGGGGACAGACGAAAAAAGCATTCAGTACTTC

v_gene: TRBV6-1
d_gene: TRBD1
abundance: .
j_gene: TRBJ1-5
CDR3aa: CASSSGTGGDQPQHF
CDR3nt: TGTGCCAGCAGTAGTGGGACAGGGGGTGATCAGCCCCAGCATTTT

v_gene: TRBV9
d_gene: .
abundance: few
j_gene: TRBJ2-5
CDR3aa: CASSVSGQSQETQYF
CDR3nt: TGTGCCAGCAGCGTCAGTGGGCAGTCCCAAGAGACCCAGTACTTC

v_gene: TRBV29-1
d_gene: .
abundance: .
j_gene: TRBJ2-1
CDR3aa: CSGPRTTLNEQFF
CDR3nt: TGCAGCGGTCCAAGGACGACTCTCAATGAGCAGTTCTTC

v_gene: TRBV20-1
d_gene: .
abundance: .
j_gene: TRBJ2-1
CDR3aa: CSARDKGQAGSYEQFF
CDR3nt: TGCAGTGCTAGAGATAAAGGGCAGGCCGGATCCTACGAGCAGTTCTTC

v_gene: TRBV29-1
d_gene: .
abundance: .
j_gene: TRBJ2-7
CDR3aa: CSAPRGKADYNEQYF
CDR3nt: TGCAGCGCACCCAGGGGCAAGGCGGACTACAATGAGCAGTACTTC

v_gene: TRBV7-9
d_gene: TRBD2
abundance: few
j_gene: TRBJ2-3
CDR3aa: CASSSVAGNTDTQYF
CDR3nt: TGTGCCAGCAGCTCCGTAGCGGGAAACACAGATACGCAGTATTTT

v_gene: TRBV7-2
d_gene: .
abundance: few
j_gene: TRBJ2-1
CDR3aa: CASSFTGYHEQFF
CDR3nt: TGTGCCAGCAGCTTTACAGGGTACCATGAGCAGTTCTTC

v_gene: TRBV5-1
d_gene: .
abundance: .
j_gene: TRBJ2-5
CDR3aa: CASSPGGLQETPYF
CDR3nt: TGCGCCAGCAGCCCCGGGGGTCTCCAAGAGACCCCGTACTTC

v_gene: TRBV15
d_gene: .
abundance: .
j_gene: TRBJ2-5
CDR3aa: CATSRGSGAAQETQYF
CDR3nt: TGTGCCACCAGCAGAGGATCAGGGGCAGCCCAAGAGACCCAGTACTTC

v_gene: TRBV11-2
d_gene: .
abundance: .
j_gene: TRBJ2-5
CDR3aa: CASAYGAGETQYF
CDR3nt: TGTGCCAGCGCGTACGGGGCGGGGGAGACCCAGTACTTC

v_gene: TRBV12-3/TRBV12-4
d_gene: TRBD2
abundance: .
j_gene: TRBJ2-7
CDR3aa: CASSPLAGYYEQYF
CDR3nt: TGTGCCAGCAGCCCACTAGCGGGATACTACGAGCAGTACTTC

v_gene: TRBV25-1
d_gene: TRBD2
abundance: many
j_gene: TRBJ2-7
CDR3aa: CASSEAGLAGNEQYF
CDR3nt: TGTGCCAGCAGTGAAGCAGGACTAGCGGGAAACGAGCAGTACTTC

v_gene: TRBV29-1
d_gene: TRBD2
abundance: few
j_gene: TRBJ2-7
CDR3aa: CSAGSGLAGGYEQYF
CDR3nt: TGCAGCGCTGGGTCCGGACTAGCGGGAGGATACGAGCAGTACTTC

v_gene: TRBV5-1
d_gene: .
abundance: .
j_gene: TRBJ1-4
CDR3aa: CASSLSGAGTNEKLFF
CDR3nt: TGCGCCAGCAGCTTGTCAGGGGCTGGAACTAATGAAAAACTGTTTTTT

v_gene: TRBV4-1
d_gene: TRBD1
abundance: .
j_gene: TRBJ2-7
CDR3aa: CASSQVPGQGVNEQYF
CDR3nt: TGCGCCAGCAGCCAGGTACCGGGACAGGGGGTAAACGAGCAGTACTTC

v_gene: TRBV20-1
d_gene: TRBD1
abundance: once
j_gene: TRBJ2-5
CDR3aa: CSARQGQGSQETQYF
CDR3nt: TGCAGTGCTAGACAGGGACAGGGGAGCCAAGAGACCCAGTACTTC

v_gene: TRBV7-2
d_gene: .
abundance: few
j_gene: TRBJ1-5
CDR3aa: CASSGGGGNSNQPQHF
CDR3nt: TGTGCCAGCTCCGGCGGAGGGGGGAATAGCAATCAGCCCCAGCATTTT

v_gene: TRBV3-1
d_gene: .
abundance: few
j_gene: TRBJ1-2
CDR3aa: CASTTGTGGPNYGYTF
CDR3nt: TGTGCCAGCACCACAGGCACGGGGGGGCCGAACTATGGCTACACCTTC

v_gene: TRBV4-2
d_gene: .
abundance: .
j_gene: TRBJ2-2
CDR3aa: CASSQDLRAGELFF
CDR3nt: TGTGCCAGCAGCCAAGATTTGAGGGCCGGGGAGCTGTTTTTT

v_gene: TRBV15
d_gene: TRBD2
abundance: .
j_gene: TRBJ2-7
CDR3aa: CATSGRSGYEQYF
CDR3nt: TGTGCCACCAGCGGACGTAGCGGGTACGAGCAGTACTTC

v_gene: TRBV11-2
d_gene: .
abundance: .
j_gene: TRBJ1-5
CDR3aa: CASSLDPSGNQPQHF
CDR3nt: TGTGCCAGCAGCTTAGATCCTTCGGGGAATCAGCCCCAGCATTTT

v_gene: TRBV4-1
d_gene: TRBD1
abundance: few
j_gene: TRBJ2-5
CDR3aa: CASARPGGIDEQYF
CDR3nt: TGCGCCAGCGCGCGGCCAGGGGGCATCGATGAGCAGTACTTC

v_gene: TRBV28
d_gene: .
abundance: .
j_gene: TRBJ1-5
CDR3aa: CAGSLNQPQHF
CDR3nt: TGTGCCGGCAGTTTAAATCAGCCCCAGCATTTT

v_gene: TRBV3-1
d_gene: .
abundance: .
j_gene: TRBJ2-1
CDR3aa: CASSQDHRVDEQFF
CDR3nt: TGTGCCAGCAGCCAAGACCACAGGGTCGATGAGCAGTTCTTC

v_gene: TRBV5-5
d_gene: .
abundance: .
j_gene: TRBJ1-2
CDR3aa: CASSLGQPDGYTF
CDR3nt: TGTGCCAGCAGCTTGGGTCAGCCAGATGGCTACACCTTC

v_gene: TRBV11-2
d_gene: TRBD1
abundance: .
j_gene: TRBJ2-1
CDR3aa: CASSPPGQGVHEQFF
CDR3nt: TGTGCCAGCAGTCCACCGGGACAGGGGGTCCACGAGCAGTTCTTC

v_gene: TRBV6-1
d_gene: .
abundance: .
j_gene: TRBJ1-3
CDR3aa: CASSALSPGRTSGNTIYF
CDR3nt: TGTGCCAGCAGTGCATTAAGCCCGGGACGGACCTCTGGAAACACCATATATTTT